The next 2 T cell receptor beta chains were all read from a single sample in a study of blood T cells in healthy people across ages. Combining a sample-barcoded 5' primer with a J-beta primer mix, a second PCR ran for about 7 to 11 cycles. Each CDR3 protein is one row after TCRdb ran MiXCR on the 5' RACE reads. Of fewer than 800,000 distinct CDR3 sequences in the sample, around 21% were seen once. The specimen sequenced was blood. The receptors come from a man in his 70s in good health.

This clonotype showed up just a few times. DNA of the CDR3: TGTGCCAGCAGCGTACAGGGGAACTCCTACGAGCAGTACTTC. This sequence encodes CASSVQGNSYEQYF. The rearrangement links TRBV9 to TRBJ2-7; D is perhaps TRBD1 (6 bases). This CDR3 has 14 residues. The V and J ends lost 1 base and 0 bases respectively, with 8 bases between them. CDR1 and CDR2 from the germline V gene are SGDLS and YYNGEE.

The chain is built from TRBV12-3 or TRBV12-4 and TRBJ1-2; D is unclear. V lost 3 bases and J lost 8, with 13 bases in between. This CDR3 has 13 residues. The CDR3 coding sequence is TGTGCCAGCAGTTTGAAAGCGGGCCGCGGCTACACCTTC. Its protein product is CASSLKAGRGYTF.